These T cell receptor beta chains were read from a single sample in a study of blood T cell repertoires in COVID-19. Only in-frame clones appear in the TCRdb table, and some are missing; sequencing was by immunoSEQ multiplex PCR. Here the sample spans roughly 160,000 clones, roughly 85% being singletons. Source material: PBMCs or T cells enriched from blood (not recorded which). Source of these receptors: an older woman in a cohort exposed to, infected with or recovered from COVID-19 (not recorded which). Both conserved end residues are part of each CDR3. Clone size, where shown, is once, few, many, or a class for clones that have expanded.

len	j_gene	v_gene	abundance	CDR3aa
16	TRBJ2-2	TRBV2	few	CASSEMGTGWTGELFF
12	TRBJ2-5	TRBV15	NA	CATSRGGKAQYF
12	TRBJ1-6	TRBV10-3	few	CAISSGDSPLHF
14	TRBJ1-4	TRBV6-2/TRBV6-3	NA	CASSSGSTNEKLFF
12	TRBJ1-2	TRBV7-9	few	CASSGQGNGYTF
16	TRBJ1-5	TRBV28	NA	CASSISRDSFNQPQHF
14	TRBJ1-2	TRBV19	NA	CASGTGTNYYGYTF
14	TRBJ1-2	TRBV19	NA	CASSPGQNNYGYTF
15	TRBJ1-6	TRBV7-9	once	CASSLEADSNSPLHF
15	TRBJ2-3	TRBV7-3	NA	CASSSFSGSPDTQYF
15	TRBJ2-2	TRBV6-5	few	CASSYSDTYTGELFF
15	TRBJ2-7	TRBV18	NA	CASSPTGSPFYEQYF
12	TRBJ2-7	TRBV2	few	CAISQGFYEQYF
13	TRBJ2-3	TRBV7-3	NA	CASSFSLSDTQYF
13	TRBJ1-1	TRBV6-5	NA	CASSRTGGREAFF
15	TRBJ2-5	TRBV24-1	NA	CATSDSRGSGETQYF
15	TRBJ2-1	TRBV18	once	CASSPMTSVGNEQFF
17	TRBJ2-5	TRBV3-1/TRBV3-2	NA	CASSLRLAATIQETQYF
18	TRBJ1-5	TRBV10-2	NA	CASSDTGTGSLGNQPQHF
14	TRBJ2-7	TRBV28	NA	CASVIAGGQDEQYF
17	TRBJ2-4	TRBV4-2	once	CASSQDPGGGAKNIQYF
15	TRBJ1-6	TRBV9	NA	CASSVNSIPNSPLHF
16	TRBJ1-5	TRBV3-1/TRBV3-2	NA	CASSLGPGGSNQPQHF
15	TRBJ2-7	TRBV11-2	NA	CASSLERDFDYEQYF
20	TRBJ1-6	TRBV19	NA	CASSIEGATEIYSYNSPLHF
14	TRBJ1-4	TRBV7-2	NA	CASSFLGTGEKLFF
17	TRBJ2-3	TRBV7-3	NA	CASSLTGLAEYTDTQYF
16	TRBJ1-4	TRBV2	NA	CASSRTTGRAGEKLFF
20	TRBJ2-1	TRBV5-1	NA	CASSLGRASGRPSSYNEQFF
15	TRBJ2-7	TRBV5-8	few	CASSLFTGGDYEQYF
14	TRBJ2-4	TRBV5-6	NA	CASSSTGTQNIQYF
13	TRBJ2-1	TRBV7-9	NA	CASSRTSNNEQFF
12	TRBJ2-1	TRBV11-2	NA	CASSPRGREQFF
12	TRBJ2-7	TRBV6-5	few	CASREGPGEQYF
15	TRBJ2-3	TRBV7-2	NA	CASSFFQGAADTQYF
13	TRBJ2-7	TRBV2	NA	CASSVQASGEQYF
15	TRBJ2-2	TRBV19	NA	CASSRDRGLIGELFF
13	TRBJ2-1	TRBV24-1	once	CATSDPRGHEQFF
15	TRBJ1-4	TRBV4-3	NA	CASSQVGQGHEKLFF
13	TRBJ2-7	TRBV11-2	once	CASSLGTGDEQYF
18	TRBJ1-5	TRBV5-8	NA	CASSFAGTSRVRDQPQHF
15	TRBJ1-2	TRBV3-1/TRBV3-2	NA	CASSPATGGLRGYTF
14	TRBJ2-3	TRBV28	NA	CASSSGQGLNTQYF
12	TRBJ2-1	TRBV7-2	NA	CASSLARYEQFF